The TCR beta chain described here comes from a study of shared clonotypes between healthy human individuals. It was at deep level that the assay was run. Each subset's genomic DNA was split evenly across several immunoSEQ plates. Sorted-subset replicate PCR reactions were performed with approximately 200 ng DNA, corresponding to roughly 31,000 T cell genomes. Only in-frame clones appear in the TCRdb table, and some are missing; sequencing was by immunoSEQ multiplex PCR. The data hold 1.5 million to 2.5 million clones, with over 85% observed a single time. CD45RO-negative cells were positively selected for CCR7, leaving out terminally differentiated effector memory CD45RA+ cells. Donors, without exception, were Caucasian adults residing in Nashville, Tennessee. Trimming removed 2 bases at V and 6 bases at J, with 8 bases between. The CDR3 loop spans 13 amino acids. From germline, CDR1 is SGHNT and CDR2 YYREEE (reference sequence).

The chain is built from TRBV5-4 and TRBJ2-2; perhaps TRBD1 as D (5 bases). This sequence originates from a young man in good health. Material: naive CD8+ T cells sorted from blood. CDR3 nucleotides: TGTGCCAGCAGCTTAAGGGGTTCCGGGGAGCTGTTTTTT. This gives the protein CASSLRGSGELFF.